This T cell receptor (beta chain) was identified in a study of blood T cell repertoires in COVID-19. Study as a whole: The United States, Italy and Spain were the sources of the acute and convalescent COVID-19 samples. PBMCs, B-cell-depleted T cells, or T cells were the source of the cDNA or gDNA that made up the material.

This clone was detected once. V lost 0 bases, J lost 1 base, and 7 bases stayed unmatched. Germline assignment: CDR1 LGHNA and CDR2 YNFKEQ. CDR3 size: 18 residues. In the original analysis: Reference gene primer amplification in the assay estimated nucleated cell counts. TCRdb keeps only in-frame clones here, not all; method: immunoSEQ multiplex PCR. V and J calls and clone size are copied from that table; D and trimming were computed from the DNA. The repertoire has around 94,000 clones, 60% to 80% of them found once; the top ten carry 9.8%. The source material was peripheral blood. J is TRBJ1-5 and V is TRBV4-2, with 9 positions matching TRBD1. This TCR came from a man in his 60s with active or convalescent COVID-19. Here the CDR3 reads CASSQDIGGQGSNQPQHF. Here the CDR3 DNA reads TGTGCCAGCAGCCAAGATATAGGAGGACAGGGGAGCAATCAGCCCCAGCATTTT.